The next 9 T cell receptor beta chains were all read from a single sample in a study of cytomegalovirus exposure and HLA in healthy donors. Both 60 Vbeta primers and 13 Jbeta primers went into the PCR. Method: immunoSEQ multiplex PCR; TCRdb's copy keeps in-frame clones and lacks some. The data contain some 110,000 clones, about two thirds of them seen just once; the ten biggest clones take up about 4.3%. The sequenced sample was PBMCs. The receptors come from a man between 60 and 70 years old in good health and CMV-seropositive.

The chain has TRBV7-9 and TRBJ2-7, with 8 bases matching TRBD1. Trimming took 5 bases from V and 5 from J; bases not matched to a gene: 8. The CDR3 totals 14 residues. The germline V gene has CDR1 SEHNR and CDR2 FQNEAQ (reference sequence). The CDR3: CASSLQGGSDEQYF. DNA of the CDR3: TGTGCCAGCAGCCTACAGGGGGGTTCGGACGAGCAGTACTTC. Combining the CDR3 with reference TRBV7-9 and TRBJ2-7 gives the whole variable domain DTGVSQNPRHKITKRGQNVTFRCDPISEHNRLYWYRQTLGQGPEFLTYFQNEAQLEKSRLLSDRFSAERPKGSFSTLEIQRTEQGDSAMYLCASSLQGGSDEQYFGPGTRLTVT.

This rearrangement joins TRBV30 to TRBJ1-3; tentatively, D is TRBD1 (5 bases). V lost 4 bases, J lost 8 bases, and 9 bases lay in between. This CDR3 comprises 11 residues. The germline CDR1 and CDR2 sequences are GTSNPN and SVGIG (reference sequence). The CDR3 protein is CAWKTGDTIYF. CDR3 DNA: TGTGCCTGGAAAACGGGGGACACCATATATTTT.

The chain links TRBV28 to TRBJ2-5; 8 bases match TRBD1. CDR1 is MDHEN, CDR2 SYDVKM, per germline. The CDR3 loop spans 18 amino acids. The J segment lost 5 bases and the V segment lost 4 bases, leaving 18 bases of the junction unmatched. CDR3 bases: TGTGCCAGCAGTTCCCCCCCAGGAAACAGGGGGTCAACGGAGACCCAGTACTTC. It translates to CASSSPPGNRGSTETQYF.

The chain employs TRBV11-2 and TRBJ1-1; D is unresolved. The CDR3 consists of 13 residues. V was pared by 0 bases and J by 3 bases, with 5 bases between. CDR1 is SGHAT, CDR2 FQNNGV, per germline. As DNA, the CDR3 is TGTGCCAGCAGCTTAGACCCGGACACTGAAGCTTTCTTT. Translated, it gives CASSLDPDTEAFF.

There are a few counts of this clone. The chain has TRBV2 and TRBJ1-1; 9 bases line up with TRBD1. Germline trimming cut 7 bases from V and 6 bases from J; bases unmatched to any gene: 24. This CDR3 region has 19 residues. Germline V gene lookup returns CDR1 SNHLY and CDR2 FYNNEI. Here the CDR3 reads CASTKGLRYRRTGGPEAFF. The DNA for the CDR3 is TGTGCCAGCACCAAGGGCCTTCGTTACCGTAGAACAGGGGGCCCTGAAGCTTTCTTT.

J is TRBJ1-5 and V is TRBV6-1, with 8 bases fitting TRBD1. This CDR3 is built from 14 residues. V gave up 6 bases and J gave up 5 bases; unmatched junction bases: 6. CDR1 and CDR2 (germline): MNHNS, SASEGT. The CDR3 sequence is CASRETGEHQPQHF. The CDR3 region has the DNA TGTGCCAGCAGAGAGACAGGGGAGCATCAGCCCCAGCATTTT.

This sequence joins TRBV2 and TRBJ1-6; D perhaps matches TRBD1 (6 bases). In germline, CDR1 is SNHLY, CDR2 FYNNEI. With 6 bases removed from V and 7 bases from J, the gap between germline ends came to 13 bases. The CDR3 has 14 amino acids. For the CDR3, the DNA is TGTGCCAGCAGCTCAGGGGTCGGGAATTCACCCCTCCACTTT. Amino acids: CASSSGVGNSPLHF.

The chain has TRBV10-2 and TRBJ1-2, with 7 bases identical to TRBD1. Trimming took 2 bases from V and 8 from J; bases not matched to a gene: 5. The CDR3 has 13 residues. Germline V gene lookup returns CDR1 WSHSY and CDR2 SAAADI. The CDR3 nucleotides read TGCGCCAGCAGTGAGAACAGGGGAGGAGGCTACACCTTC. It codes for CASSENRGGGYTF.

This clone has only a few counts. The chain employs TRBV28 and TRBJ1-4; D is possibly TRBD1 (5 bases). Trimming removed 5 bases at V and 2 bases at J, with 15 bases between. CDR3 length equals 16 residues. Germline CDR1 reads MDHEN; CDR2 reads SYDVKM. CDR3 residues: CASSPGAGPTNEKLFF. The CDR3 region has the DNA TGTGCCAGCAGTCCTGGGGCAGGGCCTACTAATGAAAAACTGTTTTTT.